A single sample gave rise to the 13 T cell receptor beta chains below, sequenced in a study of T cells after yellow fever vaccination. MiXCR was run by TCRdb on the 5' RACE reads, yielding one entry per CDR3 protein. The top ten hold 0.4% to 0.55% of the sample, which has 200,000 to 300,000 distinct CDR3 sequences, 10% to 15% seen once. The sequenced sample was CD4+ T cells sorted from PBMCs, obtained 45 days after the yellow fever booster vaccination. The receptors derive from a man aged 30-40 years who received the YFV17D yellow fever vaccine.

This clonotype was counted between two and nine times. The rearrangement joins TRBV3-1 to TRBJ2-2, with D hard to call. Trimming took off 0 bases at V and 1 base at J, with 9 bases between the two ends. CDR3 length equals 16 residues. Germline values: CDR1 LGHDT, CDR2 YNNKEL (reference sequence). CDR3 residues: CASSQERAENTGELFF. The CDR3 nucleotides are TGTGCCAGCAGCCAAGAACGGGCGGAGAACACCGGGGAGCTGTTTTTT.

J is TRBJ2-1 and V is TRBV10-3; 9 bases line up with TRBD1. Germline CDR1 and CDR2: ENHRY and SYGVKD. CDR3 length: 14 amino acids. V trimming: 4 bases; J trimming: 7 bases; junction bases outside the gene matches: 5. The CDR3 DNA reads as TGTGCCATCAGTGGGGACAGGGATCAAAATGAGCAGTTCTTC. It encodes CAISGDRDQNEQFF.

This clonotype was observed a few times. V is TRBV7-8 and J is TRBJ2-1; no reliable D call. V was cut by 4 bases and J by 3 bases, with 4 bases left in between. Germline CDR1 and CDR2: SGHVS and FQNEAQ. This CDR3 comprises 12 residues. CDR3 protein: CASSSRYNEQFF. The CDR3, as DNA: TGTGCCAGCAGCTCCCGCTACAATGAGCAGTTCTTC.

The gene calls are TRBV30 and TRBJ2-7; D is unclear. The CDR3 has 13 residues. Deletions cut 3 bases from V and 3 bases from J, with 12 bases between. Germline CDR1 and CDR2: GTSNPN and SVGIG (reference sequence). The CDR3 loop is CAWSDLTFYEQYF. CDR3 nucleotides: TGTGCCTGGAGCGACCTGACCTTCTACGAGCAGTACTTC.

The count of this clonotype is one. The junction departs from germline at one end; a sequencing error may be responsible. The CDR3 bases are TGTGCCAGAAGACTCCGGGACGGCGCCACAAATACGCAGTATTTT. It yields the protein CARRLRDGATNTQYF. V is TRBV12-3 or TRBV12-4 and J is TRBJ2-3; the D gene could be TRBD1 or TRBD2 (5 bases each). This CDR3 is 15 amino acids long.

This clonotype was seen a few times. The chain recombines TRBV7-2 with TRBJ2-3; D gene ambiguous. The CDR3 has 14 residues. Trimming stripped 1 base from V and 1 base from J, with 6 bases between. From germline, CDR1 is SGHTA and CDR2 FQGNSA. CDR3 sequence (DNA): TGTGCCAGCAGCTTAGAAATCGGCACAGATACGCAGTATTTT. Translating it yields CASSLEIGTDTQYF.

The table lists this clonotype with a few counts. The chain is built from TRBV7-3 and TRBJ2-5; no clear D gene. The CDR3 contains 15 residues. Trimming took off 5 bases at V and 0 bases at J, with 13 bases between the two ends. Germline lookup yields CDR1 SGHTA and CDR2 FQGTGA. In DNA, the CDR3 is TGTGCCAGCAGCGTAGACTCGAGGTACCAAGAGACCCAGTACTTC. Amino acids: CASSVDSRYQETQYF.

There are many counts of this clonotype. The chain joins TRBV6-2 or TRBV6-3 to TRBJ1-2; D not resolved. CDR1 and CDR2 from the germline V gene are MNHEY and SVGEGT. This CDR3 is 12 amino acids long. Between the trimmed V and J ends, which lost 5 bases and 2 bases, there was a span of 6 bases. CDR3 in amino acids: CASSPDNYGYTF. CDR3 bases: TGTGCCAGCAGTCCCGACAACTATGGCTACACCTTC.

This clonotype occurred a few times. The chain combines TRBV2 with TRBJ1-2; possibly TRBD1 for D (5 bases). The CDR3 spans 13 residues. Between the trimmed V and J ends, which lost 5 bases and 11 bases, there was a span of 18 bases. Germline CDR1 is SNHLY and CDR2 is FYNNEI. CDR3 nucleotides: TGTGCCAGCAGTTCCGGGACCCGGGTTTGGTACACCTTC. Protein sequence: CASSSGTRVWYTF.

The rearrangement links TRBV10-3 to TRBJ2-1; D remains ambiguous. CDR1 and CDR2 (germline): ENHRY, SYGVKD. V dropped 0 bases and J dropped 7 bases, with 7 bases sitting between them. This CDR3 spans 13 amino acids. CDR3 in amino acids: CAISESAPNEQFF. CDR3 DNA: TGTGCCATCAGTGAGTCGGCTCCGAATGAGCAGTTCTTC.

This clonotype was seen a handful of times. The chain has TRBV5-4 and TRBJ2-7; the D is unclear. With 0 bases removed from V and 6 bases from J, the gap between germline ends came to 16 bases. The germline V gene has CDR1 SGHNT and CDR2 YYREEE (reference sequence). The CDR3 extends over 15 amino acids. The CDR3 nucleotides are TGTGCCAGCAGCTTGGAAAAGTTTCAGTTACGCGAGCAGTACTTC. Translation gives CASSLEKFQLREQYF.

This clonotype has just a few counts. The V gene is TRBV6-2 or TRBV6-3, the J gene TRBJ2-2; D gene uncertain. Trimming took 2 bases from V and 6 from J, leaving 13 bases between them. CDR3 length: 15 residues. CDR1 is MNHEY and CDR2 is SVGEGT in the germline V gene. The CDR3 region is CASSYGVGGAGELFF. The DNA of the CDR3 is TGTGCCAGCAGTTACGGTGTAGGTGGCGCCGGGGAGCTGTTTTTT.

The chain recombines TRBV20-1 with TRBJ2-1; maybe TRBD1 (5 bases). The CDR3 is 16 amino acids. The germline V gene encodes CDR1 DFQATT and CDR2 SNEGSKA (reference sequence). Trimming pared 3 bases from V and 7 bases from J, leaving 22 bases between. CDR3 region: CSASFSGANLGNEQFF. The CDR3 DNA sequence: TGCAGTGCTAGTTTTAGTGGGGCGAACTTAGGGAATGAGCAGTTCTTC.